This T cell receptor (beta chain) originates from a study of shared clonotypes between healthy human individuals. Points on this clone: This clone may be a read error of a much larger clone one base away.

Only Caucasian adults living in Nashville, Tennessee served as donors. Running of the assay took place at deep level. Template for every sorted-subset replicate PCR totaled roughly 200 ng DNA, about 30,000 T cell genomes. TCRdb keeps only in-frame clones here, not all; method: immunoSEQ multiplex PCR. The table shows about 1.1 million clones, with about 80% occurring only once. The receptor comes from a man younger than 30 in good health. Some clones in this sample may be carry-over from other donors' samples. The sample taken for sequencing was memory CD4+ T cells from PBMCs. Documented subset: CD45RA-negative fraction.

CDR3 bases: TGTGCCAGCAACTTACGAACCGGGTACGAGCAGTACTTC. This gives the protein CASNLRTGYEQYF. The chain has TRBV11-2 and TRBJ2-5; D is unclear. The J call may be wrong; the DNA end is better matched by TRBJ2-7. Germline V gene data show CDR1 as SGHAT and CDR2 as FQNNGV. The CDR3 is made up of 13 amino acids.